The next 17 T cell receptor beta chains were all read from a single sample in a study of shared clonotypes between healthy human individuals (dated by TCRdb to 2020 to 2021). The protocol used for the library was the immunoSEQ multiplex PCR assay. Held by TCRdb, this immuneACCESS table contains in-frame sequences only and omits some clones. Under half of the omission traces to an unresolved V gene where checked; the cause of the rest is unknown. The sample records 2 million to 2.5 million clones, just over 90% of which are singletons. About 0.39% of the sample belongs to the ten largest clones. The sequencing sample was made of naive CD4+ T cells from PBMCs. In light of the paper, this sample's cell subset or site label describes: CD45RA+ positively selected. These receptors were collected from a man aged 18-30 years in good health. Some clones in this sample may be carry-over from other donors' samples.

The chain combines TRBV28 with TRBJ1-3; TRBD1 might be the D (6 bases). This CDR3 is 22 amino acids long. V lost 1 base to trimming and J lost 0 bases, with 28 bases between them. CDR1 MDHEN and CDR2 SYDVKM come from the germline V gene. The CDR3 spells CASSLFRGRWDWSGSSGNTIYF. The CDR3 DNA reads as TGTGCCAGCAGTTTATTCCGGGGGCGGTGGGATTGGTCAGGGAGCTCTGGAAACACCATATATTTT. The full variable domain, rest sourced from reference TRBV28 and TRBJ1-3, is DVKVTQSSRYLVKRTGEKVFLECVQDMDHENMFWYRQDPGLGLRLIYFSYDVKMKEKGDIPEGYSVSREKKERFSLILESASTNQTSMYLCASSLFRGRWDWSGSSGNTIYFGEGSWLTVV.

In its sample, this clone was seen once. The rearrangement joins TRBV14 to TRBJ2-5; D gene ambiguous. Germline assignment: CDR1 SGHDN and CDR2 FVKESK. With 4 bases removed from V and 5 bases from J, the gap between germline ends came to 17 bases. This CDR3 has 15 residues. The CDR3 is CASSRLITSGETQYF. In DNA, the CDR3 is TGTGCCAGCAGCCGACTTATCACCTCTGGGGAGACCCAGTACTTC.

V and J are TRBV27 and TRBJ2-7; D might be TRBD1 (6 bases). This CDR3 is built from 13 residues. Trimming shortened V by 5 bases and J by 0 bases, and 8 bases separated the two germline ends. From germline, CDR1 is MNHEY and CDR2 SMNVEV (reference sequence). CDR3 in amino acids: CASSPDSSYEQYF. For the CDR3, the DNA is TGTGCCAGCAGTCCGGACAGCTCCTACGAGCAGTACTTC.

The chain combines TRBV6-6 with TRBJ2-7; 7 bases match TRBD1. V trimming: 2 bases; J trimming: 6 bases; junction bases outside the gene matches: 7. CDR1 is MNHNY, CDR2 SVGAGI, per germline (reference sequence). The CDR3 is made up of 14 amino acids. DNA for the CDR3: TGTGCCAGCAGTTACGGGACAGTAGAGGCCGAGCAGTACTTC. Amino acid sequence: CASSYGTVEAEQYF.

This chain connects TRBV4-1 to TRBJ2-3, with D possibly being TRBD1 (5 bases). The CDR3 has 16 amino acids. Germline CDR1 MGHRA, CDR2 YSYEKL. Trimming removed 3 bases at V and 0 bases at J, with 13 bases between. CDR3 loop: CASSQRQTSSTDTQYF. In DNA form, the CDR3 reads TGCGCCAGCAGCCAGAGACAGACTTCTAGCACAGATACGCAGTATTTT.

The chain has TRBV5-1 and TRBJ2-3, with TRBD2 identical over 9 bases. V trimming: 1 base; J trimming: 4 bases; junction bases outside the gene matches: 4. Per the germline V gene, CDR1 is SGHRS and CDR2 is YFSETQ. The CDR3 is 15 residues long. CDR3 bases: TGCGCCAGCAGCTTGCTAGCGGGAATGGCAGATACGCAGTATTTT. Amino acids: CASSLLAGMADTQYF.

V and J are TRBV5-4 and TRBJ1-2, with a weak D call TRBD1 (6 bases). The CDR3 is made up of 17 amino acids. Per the germline V gene, CDR1 is SGHNT and CDR2 is YYREEE (reference sequence). Trimming shortened V by 0 bases and J by 2 bases, and 17 bases separated the two germline ends. Here the CDR3 DNA reads TGTGCCAGCAGCTTGGGCCCTTTAGAAGGGGGGAACTATGGCTACACCTTC. This sequence encodes CASSLGPLEGGNYGYTF.

The chain links TRBV7-9 to TRBJ1-1; D gene ambiguous. The CDR3 loop spans 15 amino acids. From germline, CDR1 is SEHNR and CDR2 FQNEAQ (reference sequence). Trimming shortened V by 5 bases and J by 4 bases, and 17 bases separated the two germline ends. This CDR3 reads CASSLITTGSTEAFF. Written as DNA, the CDR3 is TGTGCCAGCAGCCTGATCACTACCGGGAGCACTGAAGCTTTCTTT. The whole variable domain, remainder taken from reference TRBV7-9 and TRBJ1-1, is DTGVSQNPRHKITKRGQNVTFRCDPISEHNRLYWYRQTLGQGPEFLTYFQNEAQLEKSRLLSDRFSAERPKGSFSTLEIQRTEQGDSAMYLCASSLITTGSTEAFFGQGTRLTVV.

The chain combines TRBV6-1 with TRBJ1-2; D remains unclear. Germline CDR1 reads MNHNS; CDR2 reads SASEGT. The CDR3 is 14 amino acids. Trimming stripped 4 bases from V and 0 bases from J, with 9 bases between. The CDR3 loop reads CASSVVRANYGYTF. In nucleotides, the CDR3 is TGTGCCAGCAGTGTGGTCAGAGCTAACTATGGCTACACCTTC.

The chain uses TRBV11-2 and TRBJ2-3; possible D gene TRBD2, 6 bases. Trimming stripped 3 bases from V and 2 bases from J, with 15 bases between. CDR3 length equals 16 residues. Germline CDR1 reads SGHAT; CDR2 reads FQNNGV. CDR3 in DNA: TGTGCCAGCAGCTTGAGGGAGACGGGAGTCACAGATACGCAGTATTTT. Amino acids: CASSLRETGVTDTQYF.

This chain links TRBV5-1 with TRBJ1-1; no firm D call. The germline V gene has CDR1 SGHRS and CDR2 YFSETQ. This CDR3 has 15 amino acids. With 4 bases removed from V and 5 bases from J, the gap between germline ends came to 18 bases. The CDR3 nucleotides are TGCGCCAGCAGCCAACTAATCGGGATGGCAACTGAAGCTTTCTTT. This gives the protein CASSQLIGMATEAFF.

The chain couples TRBV5-4 to TRBJ1-5; D ambiguous. V was shortened by 2 bases and J by 10 bases, with 13 bases between the two germline ends. CDR1 and CDR2 from the germline V gene are SGHNT and YYREEE (reference sequence). The CDR3 has 13 amino acids. This chain's CDR3 is CASSFDPREPQHF. CDR3 bases: TGTGCCAGCAGCTTTGACCCCAGAGAACCCCAGCATTTT.

The chain carries TRBV5-5 and TRBJ2-3, with 9 nucleotides matching TRBD1. The CDR3 sequence is 12 residues long. V trimming: 5 bases; J trimming: 9 bases; junction bases outside the gene matches: 4. In germline, CDR1 is SGHKS, CDR2 YYEKEE (reference sequence). CDR3 bases: TGTGCCAGCAGTTATACAGGGGGCACGCAGTATTTT. This translates into CASSYTGGTQYF.

The chain couples TRBV28 to TRBJ2-2, with a weak D call TRBD1 (6 bases). The CDR3 totals 16 residues. Per germline, CDR1 MDHEN and CDR2 SYDVKM. V lost 1 base and J lost 1, with 10 bases in between. In nucleotides, the CDR3 is TGTGCCAGCAGTTTATCGGGGACATTGAACACCGGGGAGCTGTTTTTT. Translation gives CASSLSGTLNTGELFF.

In regard to this clone: This sample also contains other DNA sequences that code for the same CDR3. The rearrangement joins TRBV27 to TRBJ1-1; D gene uncertain. The V gene lost 1 base and the J gene lost 0 bases, with 3 bases spanning the gap. The CDR3 totals 13 residues. Germline loops: CDR1 MNHEY, CDR2 SMNVEV (reference sequence). The CDR3 DNA is TGTGCCAGCAGTTTATATCTGAACACTGAAGCTTTCTTT. This codes for CASSLYLNTEAFF.

The chain uses TRBV4-3 and TRBJ2-7; D gene uncertain. CDR1 is LGHNA and CDR2 is YSLEER in the germline V gene. The CDR3 contains 16 residues. Trimming took off 3 bases at V and 1 base at J, with 16 bases between the two ends. This CDR3 reads CASSHRFASASYEQYF. DNA of the CDR3: TGCGCCAGCAGCCACCGCTTCGCGTCAGCTTCCTACGAGCAGTACTTC.

The chain joins TRBV4-1 to TRBJ2-1, with TRBD1 as a possible D gene (5 bases). Germline V lookup: CDR1 MGHRA, CDR2 YSYEKL. This CDR3 comprises 15 residues. V was clipped by 3 bases and J by 6 bases, with 15 bases between them. CDR3 DNA: TGCGCCAGCAGCCAGACTTACTCGACAGCCAATGAGCAGTTCTTC. This translates into CASSQTYSTANEQFF.